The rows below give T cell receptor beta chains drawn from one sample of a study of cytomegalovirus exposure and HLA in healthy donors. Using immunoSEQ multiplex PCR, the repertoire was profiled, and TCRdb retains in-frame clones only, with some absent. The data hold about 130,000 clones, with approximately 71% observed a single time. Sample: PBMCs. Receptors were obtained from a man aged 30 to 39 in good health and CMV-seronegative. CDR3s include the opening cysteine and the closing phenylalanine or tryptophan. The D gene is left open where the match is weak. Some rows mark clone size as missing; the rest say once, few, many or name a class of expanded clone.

CDR3nt: TGCAGCGGCCATCACAGCGGGGAAGGCATTCAGTACTTC
CDR3aa: CSGHHSGEGIQYF
j_gene: TRBJ2-4
v_gene: TRBV29-1
abundance: few
d_gene: TRBD2

CDR3nt: TGCGCCAGCAGCCAAGATCGGGGGGTAGACTATGGCTACACCTTC
CDR3aa: CASSQDRGVDYGYTF
j_gene: TRBJ1-2
v_gene: TRBV4-1
abundance: -
d_gene: -

CDR3nt: TGTGCCTGGGGGACTAGCGGGAGGGTAGCCTACGAGCAGTACTTC
CDR3aa: CAWGTSGRVAYEQYF
j_gene: TRBJ2-7
v_gene: TRBV30
abundance: few
d_gene: TRBD2

CDR3nt: TGCGCCAGCAGCTCTCCCGGGACTAGCGGGGCCAGACACAATGAGCAGTTCTTC
CDR3aa: CASSSPGTSGARHNEQFF
j_gene: TRBJ2-1
v_gene: TRBV5-1
abundance: -
d_gene: TRBD2

CDR3nt: TGTGCCAGCAGTCCCATGAACACTGAAGCTTTCTTT
CDR3aa: CASSPMNTEAFF
j_gene: TRBJ1-1
v_gene: TRBV27
abundance: -
d_gene: -

CDR3nt: TGTGCCAGCAGCTTATCGGGGGAAGAGACCCAGTACTTC
CDR3aa: CASSLSGEETQYF
j_gene: TRBJ2-5
v_gene: TRBV7-3
abundance: once
d_gene: -

CDR3nt: TGTGCCAGCAGTAGAGGTGTCTACGAGCAGTACTTC
CDR3aa: CASSRGVYEQYF
j_gene: TRBJ2-7
v_gene: TRBV28
abundance: -
d_gene: -

CDR3nt: TGTGCCAGCAGCGCGCGGACAGACGAGCAGTACTTC
CDR3aa: CASSARTDEQYF
j_gene: TRBJ2-7
v_gene: TRBV7-9
abundance: few
d_gene: -

CDR3nt: TGTGCCAGCAGCCCCCTCGGGCAGGGTATCTACGAGCAGTACTTC
CDR3aa: CASSPLGQGIYEQYF
j_gene: TRBJ2-7
v_gene: TRBV11-2
abundance: -
d_gene: -

CDR3nt: TGTGCCAGTAGTATAGTTCAAGGACTCAACAATCAGCCCCAGCATTTT
CDR3aa: CASSIVQGLNNQPQHF
j_gene: TRBJ1-5
v_gene: TRBV19
abundance: -
d_gene: -

CDR3nt: TGTGCCAGCAGGGCAGGGGGCCAAGAGACCCAGTACTTC
CDR3aa: CASRAGGQETQYF
j_gene: TRBJ2-5
v_gene: TRBV6-6
abundance: -
d_gene: TRBD1

CDR3nt: TGTGCCAGCAGCCATAGCCAGGGCCATGGCTACACCTTC
CDR3aa: CASSHSQGHGYTF
j_gene: TRBJ1-2
v_gene: TRBV14
abundance: once
d_gene: -

CDR3nt: TGTGCCAGCAGTTACTCCCTAGCGGGAGATAGTTACGAGCAGTACTTC
CDR3aa: CASSYSLAGDSYEQYF
j_gene: TRBJ2-7
v_gene: TRBV6-5
abundance: -
d_gene: TRBD2

CDR3nt: TGTGCCAGCAGCGCCCCAAGCGGGACAATAGCTGAAAAACTGTTTTTT
CDR3aa: CASSAPSGTIAEKLFF
j_gene: TRBJ1-4
v_gene: TRBV7-3
abundance: -
d_gene: -

CDR3nt: TGTGCCAGCAGGCGTCGGGACAGCACGCAGTATTTT
CDR3aa: CASRRRDSTQYF
j_gene: TRBJ2-3
v_gene: TRBV6-5
abundance: -
d_gene: TRBD1

CDR3nt: TGTGCCAGCAGTTTACGGCCAGGGGGGGAAAAACTGTTTTTT
CDR3aa: CASSLRPGGEKLFF
j_gene: TRBJ1-4
v_gene: TRBV27
abundance: -
d_gene: TRBD1